Listed here are 17 T cell receptor beta chains from one sample, sequenced in a study of blood T cell repertoires in COVID-19. Assay: immunoSEQ multiplex PCR; the TCRdb copy retains only in-frame clones and omits some. The sample consists of about 400,000 clones, roughly 85% of them appearing once. Sequencing was performed on peripheral blood. The origin of the receptors is a woman aged 25 to 39 with active or convalescent COVID-19.

J is TRBJ2-5 and V is TRBV30, with a possible D match to TRBD1 (5 bases). The germline V gene encodes CDR1 GTSNPN and CDR2 SVGIG (reference sequence). V gave up 2 bases and J gave up 4 bases, with 5 bases separating them. This CDR3 comprises 11 residues. In DNA, the CDR3 is TGTGCCTGGAGTAGGGGAGAGACCCAGTACTTC. This codes for CAWSRGETQYF.

The chain joins TRBV27 to TRBJ2-3; TRBD2 matches at 7 bases. The CDR3 spans 14 residues. CDR1 and CDR2 from the germline V gene are MNHEY and SMNVEV (reference sequence). The ends lost 5 bases at V and 4 bases at J; junction bases unmatched: 6. CDR3 loop: CASSSLTSSDTQYF. For the CDR3, the DNA is TGTGCCAGCAGTAGCCTGACTAGCTCAGATACGCAGTATTTT.

CDR3 coding DNA: TGTGCCAGCAGCACGGGACAGGGGATGGCTGAGCAGTTCTTC. This codes for CASSTGQGMAEQFF. The chain carries TRBV11-3 and TRBJ2-1, with 10 bases identical to TRBD1. CDR1 is SGHNT and CDR2 is YENEEA in the germline V gene. V was pared by 5 bases and J by 9 bases, with 7 bases of the junction left unmatched. The CDR3 length is 14 residues.

V gene TRBV5-1 combines with J gene TRBJ1-6; D is unclear. The V end was cut by 0 bases, the J end by 7 bases, with 8 bases between. The CDR3 sequence is 14 residues long. Germline CDR1 SGHRS, CDR2 YFSETQ. As DNA, the CDR3 is TGCGCCAGCAGCTTGGAGGCGGGGAATTCACCCCTCCACTTT. Encoded protein: CASSLEAGNSPLHF.

The V gene is TRBV7-9, the J gene TRBJ1-4; D gene uncertain. CDR1 SEHNR and CDR2 FQNEAQ come from the germline V gene (reference sequence). CDR3 size: 13 residues. The V and J ends lost 2 bases and 11 bases respectively, with 12 bases between them. The CDR3 DNA reads as TGTGCCAGCAGCTTAAATTTGGCGGGCAAACTGTTTTTT. Encoded protein: CASSLNLAGKLFF.

The chain has TRBV27 and TRBJ1-5; weak D call: TRBD1 (5 bases). This CDR3 has 13 amino acids. Trimming stripped 2 bases from V and 11 bases from J, with 13 bases between. Germline CDR1 is MNHEY and CDR2 is SMNVEV (reference sequence). The CDR3 spells CASSLRTPPAQHF. Here the CDR3 DNA reads TGTGCCAGCAGTTTAAGGACACCTCCCGCCCAGCATTTT.

This chain uses TRBV7-9 with TRBJ2-2, with 9 bases fitting TRBD1. The CDR3 has 16 residues. The germline V gene has CDR1 SEHNR and CDR2 FQNEAQ (reference sequence). V lost 4 bases to trimming and J lost 4 bases; unmatched junction nucleotides: 7. The CDR3 bases are TGTGCCAGCAGCTCGACGGGACAGGGATTCACCGGGGAGCTGTTTTTT. Its protein product is CASSSTGQGFTGELFF.

This sequence joins TRBV19 and TRBJ2-3; possible D gene TRBD2, 6 bases. The CDR3 consists of 17 residues. Trimming removed 9 bases from V and 1 base from J, with 23 bases in between. Germline-derived CDR1 and CDR2 are LNHDA and SQIVND (reference sequence). CDR3 residues: CARKERPGRDGTDTQYF. CDR3 coding DNA: TGTGCCAGAAAAGAGCGTCCTGGGCGGGACGGCACAGATACGCAGTATTTT.

This clone was seen a single time. V usage is TRBV7-2 and J usage is TRBJ1-4, with D possibly TRBD1 on 5 matching bases. Germline CDR1 and CDR2: SGHTA and FQGNSA. Trimming removed 1 base from V and 3 bases from J, with 9 bases in between. There are 15 residues in the CDR3. The DNA of the CDR3 is TGTGCCAGCAGCTTAGTGGGGGGGGCTAATGAAAAACTGTTTTTT. It codes for CASSLVGGANEKLFF.

A remark on this clone: The DNA is left out, because the CDR3 cannot be placed on it with certainty; the CDR3 is given as TCRdb lists it. V usage is TRBV19 and J usage is TRBJ1-2; TRBD1 reflects the table's D call only, with no check against the DNA. Ends included, the CDR3 has 15 residues. The V gene's germline CDR1 is LNHDA and CDR2 SQIVND (reference sequence). The CDR3: CASTSDGTGQGGYTF.

V and J are TRBV7-2 and TRBJ2-1, with a weak D call TRBD2 (6 bases). The CDR3 runs 15 residues. From germline, CDR1 is SGHTA and CDR2 FQGNSA. Trimming removed 2 bases at V and 2 bases at J, with 10 bases between. The CDR3 reads CASSLWGTAYNEQFF. CDR3 sequence (DNA): TGTGCCAGCAGCTTATGGGGGACTGCCTACAATGAGCAGTTCTTC.

This clone was observed a few times. This chain links TRBV4-2 with TRBJ2-3, with D tentatively TRBD2 (6 bases). V was pared by 1 base and J by 6 bases, with 14 bases between. CDR3 length: 15 amino acids. Germline V gene data show CDR1 as LGHNA and CDR2 as YNFKEQ. This CDR3 reads CASSQVVAGKDTQYF. The CDR3 DNA follows: TGTGCCAGCAGCCAAGTTGTTGCGGGGAAGGATACGCAGTATTTT.

The chain recombines TRBV2 with TRBJ1-1; TRBD1 might be the D (5 bases). The CDR3 is made up of 14 amino acids. Trimming took off 9 bases at V and 4 bases at J, with 18 bases between the two ends. CDR1 and CDR2 (germline): SNHLY, FYNNEI. CDR3 sequence: CARSQGEVSTEAFF. The CDR3 DNA is TGTGCCAGAAGCCAAGGGGAAGTTTCCACTGAAGCTTTCTTT.

V is TRBV27 and J is TRBJ1-4; no clear D gene. The CDR3 has 17 amino acids. Germline V CDR1 and CDR2: MNHEY, SMNVEV (reference sequence). Trimming took off 6 bases at V and 5 bases at J, with 22 bases between the two ends. CDR3 bases: TGTGCCAGCAGCCCATCCCAATCGGGAGAGAGGAATGAAAAACTGTTTTTT. Translating gives CASSPSQSGERNEKLFF.

This chain links TRBV10-3 with TRBJ2-1; 9 bases map to TRBD1. CDR3 size: 16 residues. Losses at the gene ends were 0 bases for V and 6 bases for J; bases not matched to a gene: 6. CDR1 is ENHRY, CDR2 SYGVKD, per germline. This chain's CDR3 is CAISESGTGLSNEQFF. The CDR3 DNA is TGTGCCATCAGTGAGTCGGGGACAGGGTTATCCAATGAGCAGTTCTTC.

This clone was found once. The rearrangement joins TRBV6-5 to TRBJ1-2; the D is unclear. The CDR3 is 13 residues long. Per germline, CDR1 MNHEY and CDR2 SVGAGI. Deletions cut 2 bases from V and 8 bases from J, with 12 bases between. CDR3 sequence: CASSYDLLRGYTF. The DNA of the CDR3 is TGTGCCAGCAGTTACGACTTATTGCGGGGCTACACCTTC.

The chain is built from TRBV6-6 and TRBJ1-5, with 9 bases lining up with TRBD1. Germline CDR1 and CDR2: MNHNY and SVGAGI (reference sequence). V trimming: 4 bases; J trimming: 4 bases; junction bases outside the gene matches: 2. This CDR3 comprises 14 residues. CDR3 DNA: TGTGCCAGCAGTTTCGGACAGGGGAATCAGCCCCAGCATTTT. Protein: CASSFGQGNQPQHF.